These T cell receptor beta chains were read from a single sample in a study of metastatic and nonmetastatic thyroid tumors. TCRdb re-called clones via MiXCR from the PCR reads. The table has over 14,000 clones, roughly 3.5% seen once. The source material was tumor tissue. The receptors were sampled from a female donor with papillary thyroid cancer or a benign thyroid nodule (not recorded which). Some clones in this sample may be carry-over from other donors' samples. The CDR3 runs from the conserved cysteine through the conserved F or W. Fields, in order: V gene, clone size, D gene, J gene, CDR3 DNA, CDR3 protein. The D gene is left open where the match is weak. Clone size is not always given. Where it is, it says once, few, many or a class for expanded clones.

v_call: TRBV5-1
clone_size: .
d_call: .
j_call: TRBJ1-3
cdr3_nt: TGCGCCAGCAGCTCGGGGGTCGTCGGAAACACCATATATTTT
cdr3_aa: CASSSGVVGNTIYF

v_call: TRBV6-1
clone_size: .
d_call: .
j_call: TRBJ2-1
cdr3_nt: TGTGCCAGCAGAGGACTTCTCTCCTACAATGAGCAGTTCTTC
cdr3_aa: CASRGLLSYNEQFF

v_call: TRBV20-1
clone_size: few
d_call: TRBD1
j_call: TRBJ1-4
cdr3_nt: TGCAGTGCTCCCAGCCGGGACAGTAATGAAAAACTGTTTTTT
cdr3_aa: CSAPSRDSNEKLFF

v_call: TRBV7-2
clone_size: medium-sized
d_call: TRBD1
j_call: TRBJ1-5
cdr3_nt: TGTGCCAGCAGCCTTTGGACAGGATCAAACAGCCAGCCCCAGCATTTT
cdr3_aa: CASSLWTGSNSQPQHF

v_call: TRBV5-1
clone_size: medium-sized
d_call: .
j_call: TRBJ2-3
cdr3_nt: TGCGCCAGCAGCTTGAATCCCGGGGGGCAGGGGATGACCCTAGCGCAGTATTTT
cdr3_aa: CASSLNPGGQGMTLAQYF

v_call: TRBV27
clone_size: .
d_call: TRBD2
j_call: TRBJ2-3
cdr3_nt: TGTGCCAGCAGTTCCGAAACCCGGGGGGCGCAGTATTTT
cdr3_aa: CASSSETRGAQYF

v_call: TRBV20-1
clone_size: few
d_call: TRBD2
j_call: TRBJ2-5
cdr3_nt: TGCAGTGCTAGAGATTGGGGGAGGGCCCAAGAGACCCAGTACTTC
cdr3_aa: CSARDWGRAQETQYF

v_call: TRBV18
clone_size: many
d_call: .
j_call: TRBJ2-3
cdr3_nt: TGTGCCAGCTCACCAGGGACTCTCCACACAGATACGCAGTATTTT
cdr3_aa: CASSPGTLHTDTQYF

v_call: TRBV12-5
clone_size: few
d_call: TRBD1
j_call: TRBJ2-5
cdr3_nt: TGTGCTAGTGGTTTGGGGGACAGGGGAGGGATGGAGACCCAGTACTTC
cdr3_aa: CASGLGDRGGMETQYF

v_call: TRBV6-1
clone_size: few
d_call: .
j_call: TRBJ1-6
cdr3_nt: TGTGCCAGCATCACAAGGTCCAGTTCACCCCTCCACTTT
cdr3_aa: CASITRSSSPLHF

v_call: TRBV9
clone_size: few
d_call: .
j_call: TRBJ1-2
cdr3_nt: TGTGCCAGCAGCTCGCAGAGGCACTATGGCTACACCTTC
cdr3_aa: CASSSQRHYGYTF

v_call: TRBV12-3/TRBV12-4
clone_size: few
d_call: .
j_call: TRBJ1-5
cdr3_nt: TGTGCCAGCAGTTTATTCGGTAGCAATCAGCCCCAGCATTTT
cdr3_aa: CASSLFGSNQPQHF

v_call: TRBV6-1
clone_size: .
d_call: TRBD1
j_call: TRBJ1-4
cdr3_nt: TGTGCCAGCAGGGACAGGGCTTTT
cdr3_aa: CASRDRAF

v_call: TRBV11-3
clone_size: .
d_call: TRBD1
j_call: TRBJ1-3
cdr3_nt: TGTGCCAGCAGCCCAGGACAGGGGAGGAACACCATATATTTT
cdr3_aa: CASSPGQGRNTIYF

v_call: TRBV30
clone_size: .
d_call: .
j_call: TRBJ2-7
cdr3_nt: TGTGCCTGGAGTGTAGGGGACATCGAGCAGTACTTC
cdr3_aa: CAWSVGDIEQYF

v_call: TRBV6-2/TRBV6-3
clone_size: few
d_call: .
j_call: TRBJ2-3
cdr3_nt: TGTGCCAGCACTATGTCGGGATTTAGCACAGATACGCAGTATTTT
cdr3_aa: CASTMSGFSTDTQYF

v_call: TRBV9
clone_size: .
d_call: .
j_call: TRBJ2-3
cdr3_nt: TGTGCCAGCAGCGTAGGGTTCGGGTCCTTGGATACGCAGTATTTT
cdr3_aa: CASSVGFGSLDTQYF

v_call: TRBV27
clone_size: few
d_call: .
j_call: TRBJ1-5
cdr3_nt: TGTGCCAGCAGCCCGGGAGGCTCGGCTAATCAGCCCCAGCATTTT
cdr3_aa: CASSPGGSANQPQHF

v_call: TRBV6-1
clone_size: .
d_call: .
j_call: TRBJ1-6
cdr3_nt: TGTGCCAGCAGTGAAGTCCATCAACAGGGTGTTTCACCCCTCCACTTT
cdr3_aa: CASSEVHQQGVSPLHF

v_call: TRBV7-3
clone_size: few
d_call: TRBD2
j_call: TRBJ2-2
cdr3_nt: TGTGCCAGCAGCCCAACGGGACTAGTGAGCGGGGAGCTGTTTTTT
cdr3_aa: CASSPTGLVSGELFF

v_call: TRBV20-1
clone_size: .
d_call: .
j_call: TRBJ2-7
cdr3_nt: TGCAGTGCTAGACAATCTCAGGGGAACTACAAGCAGTACTTC
cdr3_aa: CSARQSQGNYKQYF

v_call: TRBV7-9
clone_size: few
d_call: .
j_call: TRBJ2-2
cdr3_nt: TGTGCCAGCAGCTTGGGACTTAACACCGGGGAGCTGTTTTTT
cdr3_aa: CASSLGLNTGELFF

v_call: TRBV5-4
clone_size: .
d_call: TRBD2
j_call: TRBJ2-2
cdr3_nt: TGTGCCAGCAGCTTGGGGACTAGCGGGAGTGCCGGGGAGCTGTTTTTT
cdr3_aa: CASSLGTSGSAGELFF

v_call: TRBV19
clone_size: medium-sized
d_call: TRBD1
j_call: TRBJ2-7
cdr3_nt: TGTGCCAGTAGCGTGGGACAGGGCCCCTACGAGCAGTACTTC
cdr3_aa: CASSVGQGPYEQYF

v_call: TRBV24-1
clone_size: .
d_call: TRBD1
j_call: TRBJ1-2
cdr3_nt: TGTGCCACCAGTGATTGGACAGGAAGATATGGCTACACCTTC
cdr3_aa: CATSDWTGRYGYTF

v_call: TRBV7-2
clone_size: few
d_call: .
j_call: TRBJ1-5
cdr3_nt: TGTGCCGGCAGCTTATCCCCAGGGGCGAGTCAGCCCCAGCATTTT
cdr3_aa: CAGSLSPGASQPQHF

v_call: TRBV6-9
clone_size: few
d_call: .
j_call: TRBJ1-2
cdr3_nt: TGTGCCAGCAGTTACTCGTGGGGTAGTGACTATGGCTACACCTTC
cdr3_aa: CASSYSWGSDYGYTF

v_call: TRBV29-1
clone_size: few
d_call: TRBD2
j_call: TRBJ2-2
cdr3_nt: TGCAGCGTTCAATTACCGGGACTAGCGAGGGGGACCGGGGAGCTGTTTTTT
cdr3_aa: CSVQLPGLARGTGELFF

v_call: TRBV27
clone_size: few
d_call: .
j_call: TRBJ1-5
cdr3_nt: TGTGCCAGCAGGAGACAGAGCTATAGCAATCAGCCCCAGCATTTT
cdr3_aa: CASRRQSYSNQPQHF

v_call: TRBV29-1
clone_size: many
d_call: .
j_call: TRBJ2-3
cdr3_nt: TGCAGCGTTGAGACCGGAGATACGCAGTATTTT
cdr3_aa: CSVETGDTQYF

v_call: TRBV5-1
clone_size: medium-sized
d_call: .
j_call: TRBJ2-5
cdr3_nt: TGCGCCAGCAGCTTGGGGTTCGGCCAAGAGACCCAGTACTTC
cdr3_aa: CASSLGFGQETQYF

v_call: TRBV30
clone_size: .
d_call: .
j_call: TRBJ1-2
cdr3_nt: TGTGCCTGGAGTGTAGGGCAGGTCGGCTACACCTTC
cdr3_aa: CAWSVGQVGYTF

v_call: TRBV7-9
clone_size: .
d_call: .
j_call: TRBJ1-2
cdr3_nt: TGTGCCAGCATCCCGACAGTGATCCCCGACAGTTGCTACACCTTC
cdr3_aa: CASIPTVIPDSCYTF

v_call: TRBV5-6
clone_size: medium-sized
d_call: .
j_call: TRBJ2-7
cdr3_nt: TGTGCCAGCAGCTTGATTTTCTCCTACGAGCAGTACTTC
cdr3_aa: CASSLIFSYEQYF

v_call: TRBV2
clone_size: .
d_call: TRBD1
j_call: TRBJ1-2
cdr3_nt: TGTTCCAGCAGTCCCGACAGGGGAGAGGGCTACACCTTC
cdr3_aa: CSSSPDRGEGYTF

v_call: TRBV6-2/TRBV6-3
clone_size: few
d_call: .
j_call: TRBJ1-6
cdr3_nt: TGTGCCAGCAGAGAGACAGTCGATTCACCCCTCCACTTT
cdr3_aa: CASRETVDSPLHF

v_call: TRBV7-8
clone_size: few
d_call: .
j_call: TRBJ1-2
cdr3_nt: TGTGCCAGCAGCTTAGATATCGGGAACTATGGCTACACCTTC
cdr3_aa: CASSLDIGNYGYTF

v_call: TRBV19
clone_size: medium-sized
d_call: .
j_call: TRBJ2-2
cdr3_nt: TGTGCCAGTAGTATGGGACCTACGAACACCGGGGAGCTGTTTTTT
cdr3_aa: CASSMGPTNTGELFF

v_call: TRBV5-1
clone_size: .
d_call: .
j_call: TRBJ2-1
cdr3_nt: TGCGCCAGCAGCTTACCAGGGGGGCCTGCCTACAATGAGCAGTTCTTC
cdr3_aa: CASSLPGGPAYNEQFF

v_call: TRBV6-1
clone_size: .
d_call: .
j_call: TRBJ1-2
cdr3_nt: TGTGCCAGCAGCCCTGGGACCGTCGGCCGAGATGGCTACACCTTC
cdr3_aa: CASSPGTVGRDGYTF

v_call: TRBV19
clone_size: few
d_call: TRBD2
j_call: TRBJ2-1
cdr3_nt: TGTGCCAGTAGTATTAGCGGGACTGGCAATGAGCAGTTCTTC
cdr3_aa: CASSISGTGNEQFF

v_call: TRBV28
clone_size: few
d_call: .
j_call: TRBJ2-7
cdr3_nt: TGTGCCAGCAGGACGAGCTCCTACGAGCAGTACTTC
cdr3_aa: CASRTSSYEQYF

v_call: TRBV24-1
clone_size: few
d_call: .
j_call: TRBJ2-2
cdr3_nt: TGTGCCACCAGTGATCACCGCACCGGGGAGCTGTTTTTT
cdr3_aa: CATSDHRTGELFF

v_call: TRBV5-1
clone_size: .
d_call: .
j_call: TRBJ2-5
cdr3_nt: TGCGCCAGCAGCTTGGGGTTCGGCCAATATACCCAGTACTTC
cdr3_aa: CASSLGFGQYTQYF

v_call: TRBV6-1
clone_size: medium-sized
d_call: .
j_call: TRBJ1-1
cdr3_nt: TGTGCCAGCTCCTGGGTCCTCACCGAAGCTTTCTTT
cdr3_aa: CASSWVLTEAFF

v_call: TRBV28
clone_size: few
d_call: .
j_call: TRBJ2-2
cdr3_nt: TGTGCCAGCAGTTTAGGTCAAGAAAACACCGGGGAGCTGTTTTTT
cdr3_aa: CASSLGQENTGELFF

v_call: TRBV6-1
clone_size: few
d_call: TRBD2
j_call: TRBJ2-1
cdr3_nt: TGTGCCAGCAGAGTAGCGGGAGATAGTGAGCAGTTCTTC
cdr3_aa: CASRVAGDSEQFF

v_call: TRBV7-8
clone_size: few
d_call: TRBD2
j_call: TRBJ2-2
cdr3_nt: TGTGCCAGCAGCTTAGAACTAGCGGGGTACGGGGAGCTGTTTTTT
cdr3_aa: CASSLELAGYGELFF

v_call: TRBV6-1
clone_size: .
d_call: TRBD2
j_call: TRBJ2-3
cdr3_nt: TGTGCCAGCAGTTCCCTAGCGGGAGGTGGGAGCACAGATACGCAGTATTTT
cdr3_aa: CASSSLAGGGSTDTQYF

v_call: TRBV27
clone_size: few
d_call: TRBD1
j_call: TRBJ1-4
cdr3_nt: TGTGCCAGCAGTTTAATGCAAGGAGACAGGGGCTGGACTGAAAAACTGTTTTTT
cdr3_aa: CASSLMQGDRGWTEKLFF